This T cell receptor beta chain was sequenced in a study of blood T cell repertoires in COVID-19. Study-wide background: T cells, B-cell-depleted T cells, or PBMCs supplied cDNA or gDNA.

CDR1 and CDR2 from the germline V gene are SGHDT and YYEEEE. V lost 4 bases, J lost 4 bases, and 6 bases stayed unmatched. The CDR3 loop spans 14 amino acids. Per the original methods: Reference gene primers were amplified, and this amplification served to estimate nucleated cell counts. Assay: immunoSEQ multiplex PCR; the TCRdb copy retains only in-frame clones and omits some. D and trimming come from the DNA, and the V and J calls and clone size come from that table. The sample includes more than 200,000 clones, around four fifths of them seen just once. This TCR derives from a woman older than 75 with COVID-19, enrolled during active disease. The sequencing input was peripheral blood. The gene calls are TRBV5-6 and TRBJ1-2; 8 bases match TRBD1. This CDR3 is CASSPGQGGYGYTF. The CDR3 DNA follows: TGTGCCAGCAGCCCCGGACAGGGAGGCTATGGCTACACCTTC.